This is a list of T cell receptor beta chains from one sample in a study of T-cell reconstitution after alpha-beta-depleted transplantation in children. TCRdb itself ran the PCR reads through MiXCR, one entry per CDR3 protein. The sample holds approximately 510,000 distinct CDR3 sequences, around 19% seen once. The sequencing here drew on PBMCs from the stem cell graft donor, taken from the stem cell graft. The receptors originated from a human donor who donated a stem cell graft to a child with acute lymphoblastic leukemia. The CDR3 runs from the conserved cysteine through the conserved F or W. Fields, in order: CDR3 DNA, CDR3 protein, clone size, V gene, D gene, J gene. D genes are given only for firm matches. Part of the rows lack a size; the others show once, few, many or a class for expanded clones.

cdr3_nt: TGTGCCAGCAGCTTAGCTGTGTCCCCAGCCTACGAGCAGTACTTC
cdr3_aa: CASSLAVSPAYEQYF
clone_size: few
v_call: TRBV7-6
d_call: .
j_call: TRBJ2-7

cdr3_nt: TGTGCCATCAGCCGACTAGCGGGAGAAGGCATTCAGTACTTC
cdr3_aa: CAISRLAGEGIQYF
clone_size: .
v_call: TRBV10-3
d_call: TRBD2
j_call: TRBJ2-4

cdr3_nt: TGTGCCAGCAGCTTAGGAGTTGAAAAACTGTTTTTT
cdr3_aa: CASSLGVEKLFF
clone_size: .
v_call: TRBV7-9
d_call: .
j_call: TRBJ1-4

cdr3_nt: TGTGCCAGCAGTTACGCCCGAAGTCAGCCCCAGCATTTT
cdr3_aa: CASSYARSQPQHF
clone_size: .
v_call: TRBV6-5
d_call: .
j_call: TRBJ1-5

cdr3_nt: TGTGCCAGCAGCCCGGGGACGACCAGTCGGACGGGGGAGCAGTTCTTC
cdr3_aa: CASSPGTTSRTGEQFF
clone_size: few
v_call: TRBV14
d_call: .
j_call: TRBJ2-1

cdr3_nt: TGTGCCACCCGCGGGGGGGGCCAGTACAACACTGAAGCTTTCTTT
cdr3_aa: CATRGGGQYNTEAFF
clone_size: .
v_call: TRBV27
d_call: .
j_call: TRBJ1-1

cdr3_nt: TGTGCCAGCGCAATCGGGGAGGCCCCCACCTACAATGAGCAGTTCTTC
cdr3_aa: CASAIGEAPTYNEQFF
clone_size: few
v_call: TRBV6-1
d_call: .
j_call: TRBJ2-1

cdr3_nt: TGTGCCACCAGCAGAGGGTCAGATACGCAGTATTTT
cdr3_aa: CATSRGSDTQYF
clone_size: .
v_call: TRBV15
d_call: .
j_call: TRBJ2-3

cdr3_nt: TGTGCCAGCAGCTACCAGCGGGGTATCACAGATACGCAGTATTTT
cdr3_aa: CASSYQRGITDTQYF
clone_size: few
v_call: TRBV7-3
d_call: TRBD2
j_call: TRBJ2-3

cdr3_nt: TGCAGCGTTGAGGGAGGACAGATCTACAATGAGCAGTTCTTC
cdr3_aa: CSVEGGQIYNEQFF
clone_size: .
v_call: TRBV29-1
d_call: .
j_call: TRBJ2-1

cdr3_nt: TGCAGCGTTGTCGGAGTAGCGGGTAGGACGGGGGAGCTGTTTTTT
cdr3_aa: CSVVGVAGRTGELFF
clone_size: few
v_call: TRBV29-1
d_call: TRBD2
j_call: TRBJ2-2

cdr3_nt: TGCAGCGTTGAACGGGTAGTCGGGGCGGATTATGGCTACACCTTC
cdr3_aa: CSVERVVGADYGYTF
clone_size: .
v_call: TRBV29-1
d_call: .
j_call: TRBJ1-2